The rows below give T cell receptor beta chains drawn from one sample of a study of cytomegalovirus exposure and HLA in healthy donors. This table comes from immunoSEQ multiplex PCR, and its TCRdb copy is limited to in-frame clones, with some not included. Of fewer than 200,000 clones detected, approximately 77% appear once; the ten largest clones hold over 1.1%. Input material: PBMCs. The receptors were sampled from a man younger than 35 in good health and CMV-seronegative. CDR3s include the opening cysteine and the closing phenylalanine or tryptophan. Fields, in order: CDR3 DNA, CDR3 protein, D gene, J gene, CDR3 length, V gene, clone size. The D gene is left open where the match is weak. Clone size, where shown, is once, few, many, or a class for clones that have expanded.

TGTGCCAGCAGCGAGACCGGGACAAACTACGAGCAGTACTTC | CASSETGTNYEQYF | . | TRBJ2-7 | 14 | TRBV6-5 | .
TGTGCCAGCAGCTCGCCGGGACTAGCGGGGGACTACGAGCAGTACTTC | CASSSPGLAGDYEQYF | TRBD2 | TRBJ2-7 | 16 | TRBV13 | .
TGCGCCAGCAGCTTGGGACTAGCGGGCCACTCCGAGCAGTACTTC | CASSLGLAGHSEQYF | TRBD2 | TRBJ2-7 | 15 | TRBV5-1 | .
TGTGCCAGTAGTCACCACTCCCGAGAGATGAACACTGAAGCTTTCTTT | CASSHHSREMNTEAFF | . | TRBJ1-1 | 16 | TRBV19 | .
TGCGCCAGCAGCCCCTTCCAGGCCGGAGGGACTGAAGCTTTCTTT | CASSPFQAGGTEAFF | . | TRBJ1-1 | 15 | TRBV5-1 | once
TGCGCCAGCAGCTTGAACCCGGACAGGAGCACTCAAGAGACCCAGTACTTC | CASSLNPDRSTQETQYF | TRBD1 | TRBJ2-5 | 17 | TRBV5-1 | once
TGTGCCAGCAGTTCGGGTTGGGGCGGTGAGCAGTTCTTC | CASSSGWGGEQFF | . | TRBJ2-1 | 13 | TRBV28 | .
TGCGCCAGCACCCAGCTGGAGTATGCCGGGGAGCTGTTTTTT | CASTQLEYAGELFF | . | TRBJ2-2 | 14 | TRBV5-1 | .
TGTGGGAGTGGACAGGGCAATCAGCCCCAGCATTTT | CGSGQGNQPQHF | TRBD1 | TRBJ1-5 | 12 | TRBV28 | .
TGCGCCAGCAGTCAACTAGCGGGAGGCACAGATACGCAGTATTTT | CASSQLAGGTDTQYF | TRBD2 | TRBJ2-3 | 15 | TRBV5-1 | .
TGTGCCAGCAGCTCCGGCGACAGGACCTACGAGCAGTACTTC | CASSSGDRTYEQYF | . | TRBJ2-7 | 14 | TRBV7-6 | once
TGTGCCAGCAGCCCAAGGAGACAAGAGACCCAGTACTTC | CASSPRRQETQYF | . | TRBJ2-5 | 13 | TRBV7-2 | .
TGTGCCAGCAGCATATCGGGGGGAGGGGGTTACTACGAGCAGTACTTC | CASSISGGGGYYEQYF | . | TRBJ2-7 | 16 | TRBV6-6 | .
TGTGCCAGCAGCCAAGTTGGCAGGGAGGACACTGAAGCTTTCTTT | CASSQVGREDTEAFF | . | TRBJ1-1 | 15 | TRBV14 | .
TGTGCCAGCAGCTTAGCTCCGGGGAGCAATCAGCCCCAGCATTTT | CASSLAPGSNQPQHF | . | TRBJ1-5 | 15 | TRBV7-9 | .
TGCGCCAGCAGCCAAGATCGGTTGACCTACAATGAGCAGTTCTTC | CASSQDRLTYNEQFF | . | TRBJ2-1 | 15 | TRBV4-3 | .
TGCGCCAGCAGTCGCTATATAGCGGGAGGGTCAGATACGCAGTATTTT | CASSRYIAGGSDTQYF | TRBD2 | TRBJ2-3 | 16 | TRBV4-1 | .
TGTGCCAGCAGCTCCACCGGGACGCAAGGGGGGACCCAGTACTTC | CASSSTGTQGGTQYF | . | TRBJ2-5 | 15 | TRBV28 | .
TGTGCCACCTCTTTGAGCCCCGGGACTAAAGAAGAGACCCAGTACTTC | CATSLSPGTKEETQYF | TRBD2 | TRBJ2-5 | 16 | TRBV27 | .
TGTGCCAGAAGCTCCCCGACAGGACGGGGCTCATGCCAGCCCCAGCATTTT | CARSSPTGRGSCQPQHF | . | TRBJ1-5 | 17 | TRBV5-3 | .
TGTTCCAGCAGCTTACGGGCAGGGGGCGCAGGAGAGGAAAAACTGTTTTTT | CSSSLRAGGAGEEKLFF | TRBD1 | TRBJ1-4 | 17 | TRBV7-9 | .
TGTGCCAGTAGTGCGGAACTCAGGGGAACGACCTACGAGCAGTACTTC | CASSAELRGTTYEQYF | . | TRBJ2-7 | 16 | TRBV19 | .
TGTGCCAGCAGCTTCCCCGTACAGGGGATGAACACCGGGGAGCTGTTTTTT | CASSFPVQGMNTGELFF | TRBD1 | TRBJ2-2 | 17 | TRBV7-2 | .
TGTGCCGGTCGGCGACTAGCGGGAGCCGGGGAGCTGTTTTTT | CAGRRLAGAGELFF | TRBD2 | TRBJ2-2 | 14 | TRBV2 | .
TGTGCCAGCAGCTCCCCGCGACAGGGCGGGAACAATGAGCAGTTCTTC | CASSSPRQGGNNEQFF | . | TRBJ2-1 | 16 | TRBV5-6 | .
TGTGCCAGCAGCCCGGCGGGGAATCAGCCCCAGCATTTT | CASSPAGNQPQHF | . | TRBJ1-5 | 13 | TRBV6-5 | few
TGTGCCAGCAGTCCCGGGACAGGGGGCTACAATGAGCAGTTCTTC | CASSPGTGGYNEQFF | TRBD1 | TRBJ2-1 | 15 | TRBV7-2 | .
TGTGCCAGCAGCATTTTCGAGGACAGGGTCCACGAGCAGTACTTC | CASSIFEDRVHEQYF | TRBD1 | TRBJ2-7 | 15 | TRBV14 | .
TGTGCCAGCAGTGACGACACCGGGGAGCTGTTTTTT | CASSDDTGELFF | . | TRBJ2-2 | 12 | TRBV25-1 | .
TGTGCCAGCAGCTTGGGACAGCCTCCAGGGGGCTATGGCTACACCTTC | CASSLGQPPGGYGYTF | . | TRBJ1-2 | 16 | TRBV21-1 | .
TGTGCCAGCAGTGAGAGCCTAGTAATTGGAGATACGCAGTATTTT | CASSESLVIGDTQYF | . | TRBJ2-3 | 15 | TRBV2 | .
TGTGCCAGCAGCTTCGACACATTGAACACCGGGGAGCTGTTTTTT | CASSFDTLNTGELFF | . | TRBJ2-2 | 15 | TRBV7-9 | .
TGTGCCAGCAGATTAGGGGCGGGAGGGCCGTACAATGAGCAGTTCTTC | CASRLGAGGPYNEQFF | TRBD2 | TRBJ2-1 | 16 | TRBV7-2 | few
TGTGCCAGCTCACAGACTAGCGGCCTCTCCTACGAGCAGTACTTC | CASSQTSGLSYEQYF | TRBD2 | TRBJ2-7 | 15 | TRBV18 | .
TGCGCCAGCAGCTTGGCAGGTGGAAGAGTCGGCGAGCAGTACTTC | CASSLAGGRVGEQYF | . | TRBJ2-7 | 15 | TRBV5-1 | few
TGTGCCAGCACCTGGCGTGGGGGCTCGGGTGAAAAACTGTTTTTT | CASTWRGGSGEKLFF | . | TRBJ1-4 | 15 | TRBV27 | .